One T cell receptor beta chain is described in this entry. No antigen is known for it. The data are from a study of cytomegalovirus exposure and HLA in healthy donors. General observations from the study: In vitro data verified three CMV-associated chains as specific for CMV antigens. When presence/absence was analysed, sequencing depth was taken to be roughly uniform across donors.

PCR used 60 Vbeta primers and 13 Jbeta primers. How the authors handled the data: A later analysis tallied 87 million or so unique TCR beta chains, around 12 million of them shared. Sequencing was performed with immunoSEQ multiplex PCR; in TCRdb, only in-frame clones are kept and a portion is missing. The V and J calls and clone size are taken from that table; D and trimming were inferred from the DNA. The sample is made up of 150,000 to 200,000 clones, and the top ten hold approximately 0.72% of it. Trimming cost V 1 base and J 8 bases; bases outside gene matches: 3. Germline lookup yields CDR1 KGHSH and CDR2 LQKENI. CDR3 size: 13 residues.

The sequenced material came from PBMCs. The J gene is TRBJ1-2, the V gene TRBV18; TRBD1 aligns across 8 bases. This sequence originates from a woman in her late teens or twenties in good health and CMV-seropositive. The CDR3 reads CASSPRTGWGYTF. The CDR3, as DNA: TGTGCCAGCTCACCACGGACAGGGTGGGGCTACACCTTC.